This TCR beta chain was found in a study of OX40 agonist ivuxolimab in advanced cancers. Excluded were patients having autoimmune disease history or systemic immunosuppression. With regard to this clone: Its target is not known.

CDR1 is LGHNA, CDR2 YSLEER, per germline. Trimming removed 3 bases from V and 1 base from J, with 9 bases in between. The CDR3 runs to 14 residues. This table comes from immunoSEQ multiplex PCR, and its TCRdb copy is limited to in-frame clones, with some not included. The table shows roughly 24,000 clones, with about four fifths occurring only once. Study-wide results and caveats: At 0.1 to 3.0 mg/kg, clonal expansion of CD4+ and CD8+ blood T cells had occurred by week 6.

The clonotype comes from an adult with an advanced solid tumor such as melanoma, head and neck, liver or kidney cancer. Material: CD4+ or CD8+ T cells sorted from blood, obtained in a trial of the OX40 agonist ivuxolimab. This chain joins TRBV4-3 and TRBJ1-1, with D possibly matching TRBD1 (5 bases). The CDR3 sequence is CASSHGTENTEAFF. The CDR3 DNA reads as TGCGCCAGCAGCCACGGGACTGAGAACACTGAAGCTTTCTTT.